Detailed here is one T cell receptor beta chain. The sample comes from a study of blood T cell repertoires in COVID-19. Study-wide context: The United States, Italy and Spain were the sources of the acute and convalescent COVID-19 samples.

This CDR3 is 17 amino acids long. J was trimmed by 4 bases and V by 4 bases; bases with no gene match: 9. CDR1 and CDR2 (germline): SGHDT, YYEEEE. The protocol was immunoSEQ multiplex PCR, while the TCRdb copy is restricted to in-frame clones and leaves out a portion. In the table there are 200,000 to 300,000 clones, 80% to 90% of which are singletons. This chain connects TRBV5-6 to TRBJ2-2; 11 bases map to TRBD2. Source material: peripheral blood. This sequence originates from a man aged 60-69 years with acute or convalescent COVID-19. This CDR3 reads CASSPTLAGGSTGELFF. The CDR3 DNA is TGTGCCAGCAGCCCTACTCTAGCGGGGGGTAGCACCGGGGAGCTGTTTTTT.